The clone carrying this T cell receptor beta chain was counted a few times. What it binds is not known. Time point specified: persistent/refractory GD, antithyroid drugs over 5 years with positive TRAb. Researchers made the TCR library from RNA that was extracted from PBMCs. The patient group derived from an endocrinology department in Xi'an, China. The data derive from a study of regulatory T cells in long-lasting Graves disease. Arm-PCR of CDR3 regions and iRepertoire HTBI primers were the basis on which TCR beta libraries were built. A single record per CDR3 protein comes from TCRdb applying MiXCR to the multiplex PCR reads. The sample includes about 660,000 distinct CDR3 sequences, approximately 29% seen only once; the top ten take roughly 46%. Overall study results and limits: Having few samples may have compromised the accuracy.

The CDR3 extends over 14 amino acids. Germline lookup yields CDR1 DFQATT and CDR2 SNEGSKA (reference sequence). The V segment lost 6 bases and the J segment 3 bases; nucleotides outside the gene matches: 4. The specimen was peripheral blood mononuclear cells (PBMCs), collected when the disease was refractory, from a patient treated with antithyroid drugs. The sequence was collected from a female donor with Graves disease. The chain links TRBV20-1 to TRBJ2-7; 14 bases are shared with TRBD2. The CDR3 sequence: CSARGLAGDYEQYF. In DNA, the CDR3 is TGCAGTGCCAGGGGACTAGCGGGGGACTACGAGCAGTACTTC.